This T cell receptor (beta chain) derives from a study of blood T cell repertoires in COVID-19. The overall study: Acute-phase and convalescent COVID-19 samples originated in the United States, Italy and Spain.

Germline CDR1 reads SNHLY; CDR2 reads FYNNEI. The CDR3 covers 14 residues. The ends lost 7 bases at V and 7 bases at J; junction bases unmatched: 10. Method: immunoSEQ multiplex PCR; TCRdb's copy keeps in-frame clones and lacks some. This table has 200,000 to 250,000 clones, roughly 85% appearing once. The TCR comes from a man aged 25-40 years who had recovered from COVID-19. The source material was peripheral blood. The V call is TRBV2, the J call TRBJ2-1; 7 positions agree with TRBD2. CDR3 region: CASINPPAGNEQFF. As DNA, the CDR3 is TGTGCCAGCATAAACCCCCCAGCGGGGAATGAGCAGTTCTTC. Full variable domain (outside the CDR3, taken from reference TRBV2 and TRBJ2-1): EPEVTQTPSHQVTQMGQEVILRCVPISNHLYFYWYRQILGQKVEFLVSFYNNEISEKSEIFDDQFSVERPDGSNFTLKIRSTKLEDSAMYFCASINPPAGNEQFFGPGTRLTVL.